What follows are 11 T cell receptor beta chains derived from one specimen sequenced in a study of blood T cell repertoires in COVID-19. Measured with immunoSEQ multiplex PCR; TCRdb has only the in-frame clones, and not every one. This sample has 99,000 or so clones; 84% occur once, and the top ten carry less than 2%. The sequenced sample consisted of peripheral blood. The receptors here all came from a man between 65 and 85 years old with active or convalescent COVID-19.

Turning to this clone: The sample has other DNA sequences that encode this CDR3 too. The chain joins TRBV18 to TRBJ1-2; 7 positions match TRBD1. The germline V gene has CDR1 KGHSH and CDR2 LQKENI. J gave up 5 bases and V 6 bases, and 6 bases lay outside the gene matches. The CDR3 length is 13 residues. This CDR3 is CASSYGTDYGYTF. CDR3 DNA sequence: TGTGCCAGCTCTTATGGGACAGATTATGGCTACACCTTC.

This rearrangement joins TRBV7-2 to TRBJ2-5; 12 nucleotides match TRBD2. CDR3 size: 17 residues. The germline V gene encodes CDR1 SGHTA and CDR2 FQGNSA. V shed 4 bases, J shed 0 bases, and the junction held 6 bases outside the gene matches. The CDR3 bases are TGTGCCAGCAGCTCCGGACTAGCGGGGAGGTACCAAGAGACCCAGTACTTC. This translates into CASSSGLAGRYQETQYF.

This sequence joins TRBV30 and TRBJ1-1, with 7 bases fitting TRBD1. The CDR3 has 13 residues. Germline V gene data show CDR1 as GTSNPN and CDR2 as SVGIG (reference sequence). J gave up 6 bases and V 5 bases, and 9 bases lay outside the gene matches. DNA for the CDR3: TGTGCCTGGGACAGGGATCTGGGGTCTGAAGCTTTCTTT. Translating it yields CAWDRDLGSEAFF.

V gene TRBV10-3 combines with J gene TRBJ1-6; 10 bases are shared with TRBD1. The V and J ends lost 6 bases and 5 bases, in that order; junction bases with no gene match: 1. CDR3 length equals 14 residues. Per the germline V gene, CDR1 is ENHRY and CDR2 is SYGVKD. CDR3 sequence: CAIRGTGDNSPLHF. The CDR3 DNA is TGTGCCATCAGGGGGACAGGGGATAATTCACCCCTCCACTTT.

The chain couples TRBV6-6 to TRBJ2-1, with 16 bases matching TRBD2. Germline CDR1 reads MNHNY; CDR2 reads SVGAGI (reference sequence). The CDR3 runs to 14 residues. V was pared by 7 bases and J by 10 bases, with 4 bases of the junction left unmatched. The CDR3 bases are TGTGCCAGCACCCAGGGACTAGCGGGGGGGGAGCAGTTCTTC. Translating it yields CASTQGLAGGEQFF.

Only a few counts were recorded for this clone. CDR3 protein: CASSPRTGGDSPLHF. As DNA, the CDR3 is TGTGCCAGCTCACCACGGACAGGGGGGGATTCACCCCTCCACTTT. The chain links TRBV18 to TRBJ1-6, with 10 bases fitting TRBD1. The V gene end was trimmed by 1 base and the J gene end by 8 bases; junction bases not matched to a gene: 2. Germline CDR1 reads KGHSH; CDR2 reads LQKENI. The CDR3 is made up of 15 amino acids.

The rearrangement links TRBV11-1 to TRBJ2-1; 9 bases are shared with TRBD1. Per germline, CDR1 SGHAT and CDR2 FQDESV (reference sequence). Unmatched junction bases numbered 9, after V lost 4 bases and J lost 8 bases. The CDR3 covers 15 residues. The CDR3 DNA reads TGTGCCAGCAGCTCAGGACAGGGGAGAGTTGATGAGCAGTTCTTC. It is translated as CASSSGQGRVDEQFF.

This clone came up once. CDR3 in amino acids: CASSETAGRGGYTF. DNA for the CDR3: TGTGCCAGCAGTGAAACAGCGGGCCGTGGGGGCTACACCTTC. The rearrangement joins TRBV2 to TRBJ1-2, with D unresolved. The CDR3 sequence is 14 residues long. Trimming stripped 2 bases from V and 8 bases from J, with 15 bases between. The germline gives CDR1 SNHLY, CDR2 FYNNEI.

This clone was seen only once. The junction differs from germline at one of its ends, possibly a read error. The chain is built from TRBV2 and TRBJ1-2, with D possibly TRBD1 on 6 matching bases. The CDR3 is 14 amino acids. The germline V gene encodes CDR1 SNHLY and CDR2 FYNNEI. The CDR3 DNA is TGTGCCAGCAGCGAAGGGGGGGGACTCTATGGCTACACCTTC. It encodes CASSEGGGLYGYTF.

This chain uses TRBV2 with TRBJ2-1; TRBD1 matches 7 bases. Looked up from germline, CDR1 is SNHLY and CDR2 is FYNNEI. V gave up 4 bases and J gave up 6 bases; unmatched junction bases: 3. The CDR3 length is 13 residues. DNA for the CDR3: TGTGCCAGCAGTGGCACAGGGGTCAATGAGCAGTTCTTC. Protein sequence: CASSGTGVNEQFF.

The gene calls are TRBV2 and TRBJ2-1; TRBD2 is a possible D gene (5 bases). Germline V lookup: CDR1 SNHLY, CDR2 FYNNEI. The V gene lost 7 bases and the J gene lost 1 base, with 11 bases spanning the gap. This CDR3 is built from 14 residues. This CDR3 reads CASISSSSYNEQFF. CDR3 DNA sequence: TGTGCCAGCATTTCTAGCTCGTCCTACAATGAGCAGTTCTTC.